The 27 T cell receptor beta chains reported below all come from one sample, sequenced in a study of cytomegalovirus exposure and HLA in healthy donors. Sequencing was performed with immunoSEQ multiplex PCR; in TCRdb, only in-frame clones are kept and a portion is missing. The table has around 200,000 clones, roughly four fifths seen once. Sequenced material: PBMCs. Receptors were obtained from a woman in her late teens or twenties in good health and CMV-seropositive.

The chain joins TRBV27 to TRBJ2-1, with 9 positions matching TRBD1. The CDR3 runs 16 residues. Germline trimming cut 6 bases from V and 0 bases from J; bases unmatched to any gene: 6. Per germline, CDR1 MNHEY and CDR2 SMNVEV (reference sequence). The CDR3 bases are TGTGCCAGCAGACAACTGGGACAGGGCTCCTACAATGAGCAGTTCTTC. Translating it yields CASRQLGQGSYNEQFF.

This sequence joins TRBV19 and TRBJ2-2; D is unclear. V dropped 7 bases and J dropped 0 bases, with 12 bases sitting between them. CDR3 length equals 15 residues. CDR1 and CDR2 from the germline V gene are LNHDA and SQIVND (reference sequence). The CDR3 DNA is TGTGCCAGTAACTGGTTAGCCGCGAACACCGGGGAGCTGTTTTTT. This translates into CASNWLAANTGELFF.

This clone was seen only a few times. DNA for the CDR3: TGTGCCAGCAGCTTAGCAGGAGGGACTAAAAACATTCAGTACTTC. This codes for CASSLAGGTKNIQYF. V is TRBV7-9 and J is TRBJ2-4, with D perhaps matching TRBD2 (6 bases). CDR1 is SEHNR, CDR2 FQNEAQ, per germline (reference sequence). The CDR3 totals 15 residues. Trimming removed 0 bases from V and 4 bases from J, with 10 bases in between.

CDR3 region: CASSSGQTYGYTF. The CDR3 DNA follows: TGCGCCAGCAGCTCCGGACAGACCTATGGCTACACCTTC. This rearrangement joins TRBV5-1 to TRBJ1-2; weak D call: TRBD1 (6 bases). V lost 3 bases and J lost 4, with 10 bases in between. Germline CDR1 SGHRS, CDR2 YFSETQ. The CDR3 contains 13 residues.

The chain recombines TRBV4-2 with TRBJ2-5, with 10 bases fitting TRBD2. The CDR3 totals 17 residues. Germline V lookup: CDR1 LGHNA, CDR2 YNFKEQ. J gave up 0 bases and V 1 base, and 5 bases lay outside the gene matches. The CDR3 DNA reads as TGTGCCAGCAGCCAAGTGGGAGCGGGGGGGTACCAAGAGACCCAGTACTTC. The encoded protein is CASSQVGAGGYQETQYF.

There are many counts of this clone. The rearrangement links TRBV7-8 to TRBJ2-2, with D perhaps TRBD2 (5 bases). Germline-derived CDR1 and CDR2 are SGHVS and FQNEAQ. CDR3 length: 13 residues. Trimming shortened V by 2 bases and J by 5 bases, and 6 bases separated the two germline ends. CDR3 nucleotide sequence: TGTGCCAGCAGCTTACGGGGAACCGGGGAGCTGTTTTTT. This gives the protein CASSLRGTGELFF.

The rearrangement links TRBV5-1 to TRBJ2-7; 14 nucleotides line up with TRBD2. The CDR3 consists of 18 residues. V dropped 1 base and J dropped 3; count of bases not matched to a gene: 9. Looked up from germline, CDR1 is SGHRS and CDR2 is YFSETQ. Here the CDR3 DNA reads TGCGCCAGCAGCTTGACCGGGACTAGCGGGGGAGGGCGCTACGAGCAGTACTTC. It codes for CASSLTGTSGGGRYEQYF.

This chain connects TRBV7-3 to TRBJ1-1, with 12 bases aligning to TRBD1. V shed 4 bases and J 12 bases; nucleotides not matched to a gene: 6. In germline, CDR1 is SGHTA, CDR2 FQGTGA. CDR3 length: 13 residues. In DNA, the CDR3 is TGTGCCAGCAGCTCCACGGGACAGGGGGCGACTTTCTTT. It translates to CASSSTGQGATFF.

J is TRBJ1-2 and V is TRBV28, with 11 nucleotides matching TRBD1. The CDR3 has 13 amino acids. Trimming at V came to 3 bases and at J to 7 bases, leaving 1 base not matched to a gene. The germline V gene encodes CDR1 MDHEN and CDR2 SYDVKM. The DNA of the CDR3 is TGTGCCAGCAGTTTGGACAGGGGGCCTGGCTACACCTTC. Its protein product is CASSLDRGPGYTF.

The table lists this clone with a count of one. This rearrangement joins TRBV5-6 to TRBJ2-5; possible D gene TRBD2, 7 bases. V was trimmed by 3 bases and J by 5 bases, leaving 14 bases between them. Germline CDR1 is SGHDT and CDR2 is YYEEEE. The CDR3 is 14 residues long. CDR3 loop: CASSSRGLFETQYF. CDR3 coding DNA: TGTGCCAGCAGCTCGCGGGGGCTTTTCGAGACCCAGTACTTC.

The rearrangement links TRBV19 to TRBJ2-3, with D maybe TRBD1 (5 bases). The CDR3 extends over 15 amino acids. Trimming took 0 bases from V and 3 from J, leaving 10 bases between them. Germline CDR1 is LNHDA and CDR2 is SQIVND (reference sequence). CDR3 residues: CASSIEGARTDTQYF. The CDR3 nucleotides read TGTGCCAGTAGTATAGAAGGGGCTCGGACAGATACGCAGTATTTT.

The chain combines TRBV4-1 with TRBJ1-3; TRBD1 matches at 7 bases. This CDR3 has 15 residues. Germline V gene data show CDR1 as MGHRA and CDR2 as YSYEKL. V shed 3 bases, J shed 4 bases, and the junction held 6 bases outside the gene matches. CDR3 in amino acids: CASSHRRGLGNTIYF. The DNA for the CDR3 is TGCGCCAGCAGCCACCGAAGGGGGCTCGGAAACACCATATATTTT.

The chain has TRBV7-9 and TRBJ1-1, with 12 bases fitting TRBD1. CDR1 is SEHNR, CDR2 FQNEAQ, per germline (reference sequence). This CDR3 contains 15 residues. Trimming cost V 5 bases and J 1 base; bases outside gene matches: 2. The CDR3 is CASSRDRGRNTEAFF. CDR3 DNA: TGTGCCAGCAGCCGGGACAGGGGGCGGAACACTGAAGCTTTCTTT.

The chain is built from TRBV11-2 and TRBJ1-1; D gene unclear. CDR3 size: 13 residues. Germline V gives CDR1 SGHAT, CDR2 FQNNGV. V was clipped by 4 bases and J by 1 base, with 7 bases between them. CDR3 sequence: CASSSLRNTEAFF. CDR3 bases: TGTGCCAGCAGCTCCCTCCGGAACACTGAAGCTTTCTTT.

Written as DNA, the CDR3 is TGCGCCAGCAGCCAAGAGTACTACCTAACAGATACGCAGTATTTT. It yields the protein CASSQEYYLTDTQYF. The chain has TRBV4-1 and TRBJ2-3; D is uncertain. The CDR3 has 15 amino acids. The ends were cut back, 0 bases at V and 3 bases at J, with 10 bases in the middle. Looked up from germline, CDR1 is MGHRA and CDR2 is YSYEKL.

This chain connects TRBV27 to TRBJ2-3, with unresolved D. Germline-derived CDR1 and CDR2 are MNHEY and SMNVEV (reference sequence). The V gene lost 6 bases and the J gene lost 5 bases, with 12 bases spanning the gap. The CDR3 totals 13 residues. CDR3 coding DNA: TGTGCCAGCAGAAGTTACAGTGGAGATACGCAGTATTTT. Its protein is CASRSYSGDTQYF.

The gene calls are TRBV29-1 and TRBJ2-7; TRBD1 agrees at 8 bases. Germline CDR1 reads SQVTM; CDR2 reads ANQGSEA. This CDR3 is built from 14 residues. V was clipped by 5 bases and J by 0 bases; unmatched bases: 6. The CDR3 loop is CSVWTGLSSYEQYF. In DNA, the CDR3 is TGCAGCGTTTGGACAGGGTTGAGCTCCTACGAGCAGTACTTC.

This clone was counted a single time. The chain joins TRBV7-9 to TRBJ1-1, with D perhaps TRBD1 (5 bases). The V gene's germline CDR1 is SEHNR and CDR2 FQNEAQ (reference sequence). The CDR3 length is 18 residues. With 5 bases removed from V and 4 bases from J, the gap between germline ends came to 26 bases. The CDR3 DNA sequence: TGTGCCAGCAGCCCTCGTCTGACAGTGTCAGGGAAGGGCACTGAAGCTTTCTTT. It specifies CASSPRLTVSGKGTEAFF.

This clone was found a few times. The chain recombines TRBV2 with TRBJ1-2; no definite D call. Trimming stripped 6 bases from V and 9 bases from J, with 14 bases between. This CDR3 has 12 residues. Per germline, CDR1 SNHLY and CDR2 FYNNEI. The CDR3 DNA sequence: TGTGCCAGCAGGGCCCTCGAGGGCCGCTACACCTTC. This encodes CASRALEGRYTF.

The chain couples TRBV6-5 to TRBJ1-1, with 8 bases identical to TRBD1. In germline, CDR1 is MNHEY, CDR2 SVGAGI. The V and J ends lost 5 bases and 7 bases, in that order; junction bases with no gene match: 12. The CDR3 runs 15 residues. In DNA, the CDR3 is TGTGCCAGCAGTCCCGTGGCAGGGGGCGAAGGTGAAGCTTTCTTT. Translated, it gives CASSPVAGGEGEAFF.

The V gene is TRBV5-4, the J gene TRBJ1-2, with a possible D match to TRBD1 (6 bases). The germline V gene has CDR1 SGHNT and CDR2 YYREEE (reference sequence). This CDR3 has 14 amino acids. V gave up 0 bases and J gave up 3 bases, with 9 bases separating them. CDR3 in amino acids: CASSLARQDYGYTF. CDR3 nucleotides: TGTGCCAGCAGCTTGGCCCGACAGGACTATGGCTACACCTTC.

This clone was detected only a few times. The chain uses TRBV6-5 and TRBJ2-5; D might be TRBD2 (5 bases). The CDR3 has 14 amino acids. Trimming pared 2 bases from V and 7 bases from J, leaving 14 bases between. The germline gives CDR1 MNHEY, CDR2 SVGAGI. For the CDR3, the DNA is TGTGCCAGCAGTTACGACCTAGCCCTCGGGACCCAGTACTTC. Residues: CASSYDLALGTQYF.

With respect to this clone: This CDR3 is also generated by other DNA sequences in the sample. The rearrangement uses TRBV19 and TRBJ1-1; TRBD1 matches at 7 bases. Unmatched junction bases numbered 2, after V lost 9 bases and J lost 1 base. CDR3 length: 12 amino acids. CDR1 LNHDA and CDR2 SQIVND come from the germline V gene (reference sequence). The CDR3 spells CASRTGNTEAFF. Here the CDR3 DNA reads TGTGCCAGCAGGACAGGGAACACTGAAGCTTTCTTT.

V usage is TRBV5-1 and J usage is TRBJ2-3, with D possibly matching TRBD2 (6 bases). CDR1 and CDR2 from the germline V gene are SGHRS and YFSETQ. The CDR3 extends over 15 amino acids. The ends were cut back, 0 bases at V and 1 base at J, with 9 bases in the middle. The CDR3 here is CASSLGGARTDTQYF. The CDR3 region has the DNA TGCGCCAGCAGCTTGGGCGGGGCCCGCACAGATACGCAGTATTTT.

This rearrangement joins TRBV5-4 to TRBJ1-3; tentatively, D is TRBD1 (6 bases). Trimming pared 4 bases from V and 3 bases from J, leaving 17 bases between. Germline V gives CDR1 SGHNT, CDR2 YYREEE (reference sequence). The CDR3 sequence is 16 residues long. CDR3: CASSRPGDGRGNTIYF. For the CDR3, the DNA is TGTGCCAGCAGCCGCCCAGGGGACGGTCGTGGAAACACCATATATTTT.

This sequence joins TRBV7-9 and TRBJ1-1; tentatively, D is TRBD1 (5 bases). Per germline, CDR1 SEHNR and CDR2 FQNEAQ (reference sequence). The V end lost 3 bases, the J end lost 3 bases, and 11 bases lay between the germline ends. The CDR3 sequence is 14 residues long. Written as DNA, the CDR3 is TGTGCCAGCAGCTTGGGGGAGGGGTACACTGAAGCTTTCTTT. It yields the protein CASSLGEGYTEAFF.

This chain connects TRBV5-6 to TRBJ2-5; 9 bases are shared with TRBD2. The CDR3 spans 16 residues. The germline V gene has CDR1 SGHDT and CDR2 YYEEEE. V shed 1 base, J shed 0 bases, and the junction held 4 bases outside the gene matches. The CDR3 DNA sequence: TGTGCCAGCAGCTTGTTCATAGCGGGGGACCAAGAGACCCAGTACTTC. Translated: CASSLFIAGDQETQYF.